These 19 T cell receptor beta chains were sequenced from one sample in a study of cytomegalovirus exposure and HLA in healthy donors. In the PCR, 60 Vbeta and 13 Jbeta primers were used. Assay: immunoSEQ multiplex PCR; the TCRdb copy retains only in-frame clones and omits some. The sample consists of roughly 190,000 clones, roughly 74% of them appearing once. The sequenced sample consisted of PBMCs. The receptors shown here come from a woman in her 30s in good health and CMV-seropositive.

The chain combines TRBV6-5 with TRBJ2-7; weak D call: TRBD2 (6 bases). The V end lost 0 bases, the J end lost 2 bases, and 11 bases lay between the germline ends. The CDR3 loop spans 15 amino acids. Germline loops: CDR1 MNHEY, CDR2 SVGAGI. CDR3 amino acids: CASSYSIGGAYEQYF. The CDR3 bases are TGTGCCAGCAGTTACTCGATCGGGGGAGCCTACGAGCAGTACTTC.

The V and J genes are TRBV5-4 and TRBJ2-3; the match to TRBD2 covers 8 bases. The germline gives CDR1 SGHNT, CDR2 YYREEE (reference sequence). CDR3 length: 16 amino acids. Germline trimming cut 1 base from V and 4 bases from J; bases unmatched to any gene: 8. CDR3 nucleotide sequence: TGTGCCAGCAGCTTGCCCACCGGGACTAGTGCAGATACGCAGTATTTT. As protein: CASSLPTGTSADTQYF.

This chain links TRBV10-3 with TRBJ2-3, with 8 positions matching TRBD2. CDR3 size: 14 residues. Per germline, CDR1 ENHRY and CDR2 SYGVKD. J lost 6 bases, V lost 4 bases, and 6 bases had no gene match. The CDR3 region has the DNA TGTGCCATCAGTGCGGGAGGGCCTCTGGATACGCAGTATTTT. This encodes CAISAGGPLDTQYF.

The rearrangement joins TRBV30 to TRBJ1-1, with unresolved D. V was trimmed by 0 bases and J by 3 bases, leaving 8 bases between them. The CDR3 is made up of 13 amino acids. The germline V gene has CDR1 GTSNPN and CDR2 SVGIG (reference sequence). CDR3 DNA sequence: TGTGCCTGGAGTGTCGGGGTAGACACTGAAGCTTTCTTT. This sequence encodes CAWSVGVDTEAFF.

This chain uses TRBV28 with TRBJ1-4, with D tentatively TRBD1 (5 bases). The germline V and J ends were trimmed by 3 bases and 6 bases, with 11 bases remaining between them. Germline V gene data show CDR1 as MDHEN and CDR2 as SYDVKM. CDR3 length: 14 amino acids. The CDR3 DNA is TGTGCCAGCAGTTTGGGGGGAGGGGATGAAAAACTGTTTTTT. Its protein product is CASSLGGGDEKLFF. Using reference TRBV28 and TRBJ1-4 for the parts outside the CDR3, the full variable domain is DVKVTQSSRYLVKRTGEKVFLECVQDMDHENMFWYRQDPGLGLRLIYFSYDVKMKEKGDIPEGYSVSREKKERFSLILESASTNQTSMYLCASSLGGGDEKLFFGSGTQLSVL.

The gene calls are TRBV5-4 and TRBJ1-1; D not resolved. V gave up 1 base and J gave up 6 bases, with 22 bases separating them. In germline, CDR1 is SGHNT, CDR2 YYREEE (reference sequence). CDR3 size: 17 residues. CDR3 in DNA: TGTGCCAGCAGCTTGTTGTTCTCGGGAAATGCCCCCCCTGAAGCTTTCTTT. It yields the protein CASSLLFSGNAPPEAFF.

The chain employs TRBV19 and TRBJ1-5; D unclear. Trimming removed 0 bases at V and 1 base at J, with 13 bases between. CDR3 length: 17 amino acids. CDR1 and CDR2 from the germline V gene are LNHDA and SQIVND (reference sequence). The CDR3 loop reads CASSIEFGPWSNQPQHF. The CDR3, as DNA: TGTGCCAGTAGTATAGAATTTGGGCCTTGGAGCAATCAGCCCCAGCATTTT.

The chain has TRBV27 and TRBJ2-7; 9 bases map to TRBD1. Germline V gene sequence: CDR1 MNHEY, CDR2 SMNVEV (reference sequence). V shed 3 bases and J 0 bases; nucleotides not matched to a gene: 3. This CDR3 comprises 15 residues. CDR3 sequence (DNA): TGTGCCAGCAGTTTGCGGACAGGGGCCTCCTACGAGCAGTACTTC. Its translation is CASSLRTGASYEQYF.

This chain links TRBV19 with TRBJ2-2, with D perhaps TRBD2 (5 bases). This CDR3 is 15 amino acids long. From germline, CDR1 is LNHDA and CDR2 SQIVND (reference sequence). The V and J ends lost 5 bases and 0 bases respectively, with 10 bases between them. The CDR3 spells CASSRRFANTGELFF. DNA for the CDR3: TGTGCCAGTAGTCGGAGGTTCGCGAACACCGGGGAGCTGTTTTTT.

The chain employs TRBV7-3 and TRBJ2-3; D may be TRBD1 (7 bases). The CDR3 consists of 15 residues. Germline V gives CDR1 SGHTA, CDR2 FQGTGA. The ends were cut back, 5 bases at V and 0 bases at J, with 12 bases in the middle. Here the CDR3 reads CASSIRGASTDTQYF. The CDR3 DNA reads TGTGCCAGCAGCATCAGGGGGGCCAGCACAGATACGCAGTATTTT. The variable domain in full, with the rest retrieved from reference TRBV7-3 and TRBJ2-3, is GAGVSQTPSNKVTEKGKYVELRCDPISGHTALYWYRQSLGQGPEFLIYFQGTGAADDSGLPNDRFFAVRPEGSVSTLKIQRTERGDSAVYLCASSIRGASTDTQYFGPGTRLTVL.

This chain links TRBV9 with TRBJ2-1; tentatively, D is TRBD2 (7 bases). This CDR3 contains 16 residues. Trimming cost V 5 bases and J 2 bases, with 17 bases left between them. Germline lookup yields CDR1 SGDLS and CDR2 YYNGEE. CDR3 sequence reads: CASSDEGGATYNEQFF. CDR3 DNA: TGTGCCAGCAGTGACGAAGGGGGGGCGACCTACAATGAGCAGTTCTTC.

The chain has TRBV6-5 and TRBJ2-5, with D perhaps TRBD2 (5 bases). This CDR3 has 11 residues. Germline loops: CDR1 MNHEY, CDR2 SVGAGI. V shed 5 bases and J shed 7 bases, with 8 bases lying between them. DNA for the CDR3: TGTGCCAGCAGTAGCGAGGGGACCCAGTACTTC. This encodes CASSSEGTQYF.

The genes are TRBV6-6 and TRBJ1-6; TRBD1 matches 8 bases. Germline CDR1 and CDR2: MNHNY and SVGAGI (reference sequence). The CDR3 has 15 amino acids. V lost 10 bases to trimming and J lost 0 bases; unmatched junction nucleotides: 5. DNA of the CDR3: TGTGCCACCAGACAGGGGAGCTCCTATAATTCACCCCTCCACTTT. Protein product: CATRQGSSYNSPLHF.

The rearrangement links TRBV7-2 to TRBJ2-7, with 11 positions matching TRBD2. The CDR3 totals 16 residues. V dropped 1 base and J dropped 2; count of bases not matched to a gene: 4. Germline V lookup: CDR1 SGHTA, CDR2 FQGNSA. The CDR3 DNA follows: TGTGCCAGCAGCTTAGGGCTAGCGGGAGGCGCCTACGAGCAGTACTTC. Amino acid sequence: CASSLGLAGGAYEQYF.

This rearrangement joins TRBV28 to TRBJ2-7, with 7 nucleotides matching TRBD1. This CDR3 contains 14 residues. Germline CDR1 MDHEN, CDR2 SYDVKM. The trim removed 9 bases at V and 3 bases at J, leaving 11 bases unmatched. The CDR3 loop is CASLPGDRVYEQYF. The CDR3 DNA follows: TGTGCCAGTCTCCCCGGGGACAGAGTCTACGAGCAGTACTTC.

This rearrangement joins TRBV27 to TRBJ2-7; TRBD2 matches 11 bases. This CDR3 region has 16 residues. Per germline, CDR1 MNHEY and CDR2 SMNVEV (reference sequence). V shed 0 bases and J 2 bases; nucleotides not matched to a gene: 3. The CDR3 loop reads CASSLSFSGGAYEQYF. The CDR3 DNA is TGTGCCAGCAGTTTATCGTTTAGCGGGGGGGCCTACGAGCAGTACTTC.

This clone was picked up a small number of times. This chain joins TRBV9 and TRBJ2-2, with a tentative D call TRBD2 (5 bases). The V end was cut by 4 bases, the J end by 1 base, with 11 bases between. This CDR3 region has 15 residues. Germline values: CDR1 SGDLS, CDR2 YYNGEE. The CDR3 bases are TGTGCCAGCAGCCCCTGGACTCAGAACACCGGGGAGCTGTTTTTT. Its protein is CASSPWTQNTGELFF.

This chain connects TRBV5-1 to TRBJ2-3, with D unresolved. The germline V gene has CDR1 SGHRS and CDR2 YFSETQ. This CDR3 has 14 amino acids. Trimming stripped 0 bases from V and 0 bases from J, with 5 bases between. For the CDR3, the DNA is TGCGCCAGCAGCTTGGCCTCTAGCACAGATACGCAGTATTTT. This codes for CASSLASSTDTQYF.

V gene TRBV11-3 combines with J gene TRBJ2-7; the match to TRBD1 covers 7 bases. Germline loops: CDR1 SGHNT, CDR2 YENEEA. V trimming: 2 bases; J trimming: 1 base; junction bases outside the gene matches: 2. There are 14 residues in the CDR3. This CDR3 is CASSLQGDSYEQYF. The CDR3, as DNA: TGTGCCAGCAGCTTACAGGGGGATTCCTACGAGCAGTACTTC.